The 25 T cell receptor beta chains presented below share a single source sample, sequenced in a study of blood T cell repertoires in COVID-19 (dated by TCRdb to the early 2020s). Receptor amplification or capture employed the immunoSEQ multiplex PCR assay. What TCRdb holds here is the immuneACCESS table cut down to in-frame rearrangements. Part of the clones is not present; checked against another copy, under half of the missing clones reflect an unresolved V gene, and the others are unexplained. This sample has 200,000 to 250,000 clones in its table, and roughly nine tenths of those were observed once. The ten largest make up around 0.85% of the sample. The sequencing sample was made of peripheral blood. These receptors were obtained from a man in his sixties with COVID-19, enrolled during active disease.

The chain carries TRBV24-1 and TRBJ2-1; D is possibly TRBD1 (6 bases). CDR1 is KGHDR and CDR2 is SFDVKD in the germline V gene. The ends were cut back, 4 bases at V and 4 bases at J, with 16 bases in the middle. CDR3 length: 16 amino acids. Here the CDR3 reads CATSDLTGPNYNEQFF. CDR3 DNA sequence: TGTGCCACCAGTGACCTGACAGGCCCGAATTACAATGAGCAGTTCTTC.

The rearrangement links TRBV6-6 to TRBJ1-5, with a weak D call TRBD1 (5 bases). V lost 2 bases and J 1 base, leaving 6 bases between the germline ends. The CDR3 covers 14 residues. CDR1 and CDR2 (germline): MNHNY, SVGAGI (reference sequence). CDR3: CASSYGGSNQPQHF. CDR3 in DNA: TGTGCCAGCAGTTACGGGGGGAGCAATCAGCCCCAGCATTTT.

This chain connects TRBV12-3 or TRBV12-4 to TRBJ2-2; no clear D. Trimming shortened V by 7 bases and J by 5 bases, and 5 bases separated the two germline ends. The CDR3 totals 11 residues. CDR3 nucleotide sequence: TGTGCCAGCACTACGACCGGGGAGCTGTTTTTT. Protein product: CASTTTGELFF.

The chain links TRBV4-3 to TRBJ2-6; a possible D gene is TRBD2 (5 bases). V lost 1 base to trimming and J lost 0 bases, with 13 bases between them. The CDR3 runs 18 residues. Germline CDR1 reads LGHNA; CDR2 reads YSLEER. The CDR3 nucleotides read TGCGCCAGCAGCCAAGGTTCTGGCACTAGCTCTGGGGCCAACGTCCTGACTTTC. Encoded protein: CASSQGSGTSSGANVLTF.

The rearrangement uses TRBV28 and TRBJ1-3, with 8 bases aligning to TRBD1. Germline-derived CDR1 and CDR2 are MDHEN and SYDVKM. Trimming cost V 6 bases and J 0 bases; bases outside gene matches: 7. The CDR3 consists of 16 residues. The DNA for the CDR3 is TGTGCCAGCAGGGGCGGGACAGGCTACTCTGGAAACACCATATATTTT. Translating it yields CASRGGTGYSGNTIYF.

The CDR3 is CASSELSGQPQHF. The CDR3 DNA reads as TGTGCCAGCAGTGAATTGTCAGGGCAGCCCCAGCATTTT. The chain joins TRBV6-1 to TRBJ1-5; possibly TRBD1 for D (5 bases). The CDR3 totals 13 residues. V lost 2 bases and J 7 bases, leaving 9 bases between the germline ends. Per germline, CDR1 MNHNS and CDR2 SASEGT.

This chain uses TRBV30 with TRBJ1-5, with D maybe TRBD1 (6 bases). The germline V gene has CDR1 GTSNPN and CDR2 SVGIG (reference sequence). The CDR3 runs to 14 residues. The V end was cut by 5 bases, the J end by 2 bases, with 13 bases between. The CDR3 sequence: CAWARTDGNQPQHF. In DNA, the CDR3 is TGTGCCTGGGCCCGGACAGACGGCAATCAGCCCCAGCATTTT.

CDR3 DNA sequence: TGTGCCAGCAGTCTAGGACTTGATTCCTACGAGCAGTACTTC. Amino acids: CASSLGLDSYEQYF. V and J are TRBV7-2 and TRBJ2-7; perhaps TRBD2 as D (5 bases). Germline V gene data show CDR1 as SGHTA and CDR2 as FQGNSA. The CDR3 consists of 14 residues. V dropped 6 bases and J dropped 1 base, with 13 bases sitting between them.

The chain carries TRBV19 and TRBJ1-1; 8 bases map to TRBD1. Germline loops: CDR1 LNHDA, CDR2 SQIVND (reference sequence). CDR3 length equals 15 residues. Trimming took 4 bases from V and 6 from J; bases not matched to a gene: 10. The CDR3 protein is CASSSGTGWTAEAFF. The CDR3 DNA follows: TGTGCCAGTAGTAGTGGGACAGGATGGACCGCTGAAGCTTTCTTT.

Here the CDR3 DNA reads TGTGCCAGAAGCTGTCGCGTCCGGTTAGCGGGCGCGGACCTAATCAAAAACATTCAGTACTTC. Encoded protein: CARSCRVRLAGADLIKNIQYF. The gene calls are TRBV5-3 and TRBJ2-4; 7 bases are shared with TRBD2. TRBV5-3 is an ORF, with its function uncertain. This CDR3 spans 21 amino acids. Trimming removed 3 bases from V and 3 bases from J; junction bases left unmatched: 24.

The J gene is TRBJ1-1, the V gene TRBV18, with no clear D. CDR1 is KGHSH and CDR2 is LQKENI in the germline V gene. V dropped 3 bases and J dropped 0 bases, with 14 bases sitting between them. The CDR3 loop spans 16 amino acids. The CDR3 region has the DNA TGTGCCAGCTCACCCGTCGTTATGGCGGTGAACACTGAAGCTTTCTTT. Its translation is CASSPVVMAVNTEAFF.

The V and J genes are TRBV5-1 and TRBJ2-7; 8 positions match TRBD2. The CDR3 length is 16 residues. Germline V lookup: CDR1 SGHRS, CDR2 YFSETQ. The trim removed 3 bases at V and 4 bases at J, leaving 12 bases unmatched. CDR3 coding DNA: TGCGCCAGCAGCTCCTCGGGACTAGGGATCCTGTACGAGCAGTACTTC. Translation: CASSSSGLGILYEQYF.

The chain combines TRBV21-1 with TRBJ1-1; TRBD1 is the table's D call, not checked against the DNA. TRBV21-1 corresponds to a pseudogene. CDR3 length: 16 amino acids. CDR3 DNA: TGTGCCAGCAGCAAAAAGGGGCAGGGGGAGGACACTGAAGCTTTCTTT. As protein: CASSKKGQGEDTEAFF.

The CDR3 spells CASSPSRDRETNYGYTF. The DNA of the CDR3 is TGCGCCAGCAGCCCGTCCCGGGACAGGGAGACTAACTATGGCTACACCTTC. The V call is TRBV4-1, the J call TRBJ1-2; 9 bases line up with TRBD1. Germline V gene sequence: CDR1 MGHRA, CDR2 YSYEKL. With V trimmed by 4 bases and J by 0 bases, 9 bases remained unmatched. The CDR3 loop spans 17 amino acids.

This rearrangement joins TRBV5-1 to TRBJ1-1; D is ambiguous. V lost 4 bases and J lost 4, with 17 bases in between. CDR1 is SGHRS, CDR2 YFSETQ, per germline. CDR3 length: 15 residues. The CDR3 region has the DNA TGCGCCAGCAGCCCCAAGGTGGGTGCGGGCACTGAAGCTTTCTTT. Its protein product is CASSPKVGAGTEAFF.

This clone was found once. The CDR3 nucleotides are TGTGCCAGCGCACACCAATTTACAGGCTACAATGAGCAGTTCTTC. Protein sequence: CASAHQFTGYNEQFF. V is TRBV18 and J is TRBJ2-1, with TRBD1 as a possible D gene (5 bases). Trimming removed 8 bases at V and 3 bases at J, with 17 bases between. The CDR3 consists of 15 residues. CDR1 KGHSH and CDR2 LQKENI come from the germline V gene.

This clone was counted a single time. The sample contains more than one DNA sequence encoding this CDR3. Here the CDR3 DNA reads TGTGCCAGCAGCTCCGGAGGGACAGATACGCAGTATTTT. Residues: CASSSGGTDTQYF. The chain couples TRBV11-3 to TRBJ2-3, with D possibly TRBD2 on 6 matching bases. Germline V gene sequence: CDR1 SGHNT, CDR2 YENEEA. CDR3 length: 13 amino acids. V was shortened by 4 bases and J by 3 bases, with 8 bases between the two germline ends. Drawing the rest from reference TRBV11-3 and TRBJ2-3, the complete variable domain is EAGVVQSPRYKIIEKKQPVAFWCNPISGHNTLYWYLQNLGQGPELLIRYENEEAVDDSQLPKDRFSAERLKGVDSTLKIQPAELGDSAVYLCASSSGGTDTQYFGPGTRLTVL.

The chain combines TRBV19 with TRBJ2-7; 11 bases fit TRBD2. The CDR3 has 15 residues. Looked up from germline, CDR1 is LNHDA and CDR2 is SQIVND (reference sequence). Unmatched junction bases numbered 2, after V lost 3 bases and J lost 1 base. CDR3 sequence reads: CASSMTSGVSYEQYF. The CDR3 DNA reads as TGTGCCAGTAGTATGACTAGCGGGGTTTCCTACGAGCAGTACTTC.

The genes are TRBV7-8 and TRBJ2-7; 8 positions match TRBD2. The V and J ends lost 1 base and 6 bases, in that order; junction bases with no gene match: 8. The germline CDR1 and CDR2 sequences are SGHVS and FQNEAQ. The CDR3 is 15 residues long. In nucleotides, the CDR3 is TGTGCCAGCAGCTTAGTCGAGGGACTAGTGGGCGAGCAGTACTTC. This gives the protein CASSLVEGLVGEQYF.

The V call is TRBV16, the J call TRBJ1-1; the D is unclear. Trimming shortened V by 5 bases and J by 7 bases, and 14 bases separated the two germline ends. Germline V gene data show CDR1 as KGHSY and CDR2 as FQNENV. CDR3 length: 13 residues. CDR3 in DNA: TGTGCCAGCAGCACGAGGGTTGGGGTTGAAGCTTTCTTT. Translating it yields CASSTRVGVEAFF. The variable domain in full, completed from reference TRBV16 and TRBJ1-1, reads GEEVAQTPKHLVRGEGQKAKLYCAPIKGHSYVFWYQQVLKNEFKFLISFQNENVFDETGMPKERFSAKCLPNSPCSLEIQATKLEDSAVYFCASSTRVGVEAFFGQGTRLTVV.

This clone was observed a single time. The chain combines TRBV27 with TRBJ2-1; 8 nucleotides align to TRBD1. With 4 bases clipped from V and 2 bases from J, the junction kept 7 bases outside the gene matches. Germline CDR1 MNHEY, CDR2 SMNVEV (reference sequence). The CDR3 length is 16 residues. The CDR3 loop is CASSYRQGPAYNEQFF. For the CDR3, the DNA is TGTGCCAGCAGTTACCGACAGGGGCCGGCCTACAATGAGCAGTTCTTC.

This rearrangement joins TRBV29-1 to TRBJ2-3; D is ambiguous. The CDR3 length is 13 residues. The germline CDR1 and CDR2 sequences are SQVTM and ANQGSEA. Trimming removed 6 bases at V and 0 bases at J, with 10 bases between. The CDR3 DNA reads TGCAGCGTCCAAGCCCCAAGCACAGATACGCAGTATTTT. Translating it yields CSVQAPSTDTQYF.

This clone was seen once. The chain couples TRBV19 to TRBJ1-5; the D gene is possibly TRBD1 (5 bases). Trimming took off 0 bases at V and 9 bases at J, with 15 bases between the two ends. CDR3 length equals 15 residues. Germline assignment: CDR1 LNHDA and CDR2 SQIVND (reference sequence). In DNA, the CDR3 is TGTGCCAGTAGTATAGATCATAGGGGTAGGGGGCCCCAGCATTTT. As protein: CASSIDHRGRGPQHF.

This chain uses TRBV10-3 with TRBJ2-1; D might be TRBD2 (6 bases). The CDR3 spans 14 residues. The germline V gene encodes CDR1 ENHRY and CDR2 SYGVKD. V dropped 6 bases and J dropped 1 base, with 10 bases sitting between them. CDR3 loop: CAIRNGSSYNEQFF. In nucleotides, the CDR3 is TGTGCCATCAGGAACGGGAGTTCCTACAATGAGCAGTTCTTC.

The CDR3 reads CASSLRGASVGSYGYTF. The CDR3 DNA reads as TGTGCCAGCAGCTTGAGAGGAGCATCAGTCGGGAGCTATGGCTACACCTTC. The chain recombines TRBV5-6 with TRBJ1-2; no clear D gene. CDR1 is SGHDT and CDR2 is YYEEEE in the germline V gene. V lost 1 base, J lost 4 bases, and 20 bases lay in between. This CDR3 is 17 amino acids long.